This T cell receptor beta chain was recovered during a study of T cells expressing NK-cell markers. Study-wide context: From sorted CD3+CD56+NKG2C+, CD3+CD56+NKG2C- and CD3+CD56-NKG2C+ T cells came the TCR beta repertoires.

The authors generated TCR beta cDNA through 5'RACE template switching with UMIs. TCRdb reprocessed the 5' RACE reads and reports one entry per CDR3 protein, with no DNA. The sample totals about 260,000 distinct CDR3 sequences. This CDR3 is 16 amino acids long. The germline V gene has CDR1 SEHNR and CDR2 FQNEAQ (reference sequence). The genes are TRBV7-9 and TRBJ2-1; without DNA, the TCRdb call of TRBD1 cannot be checked. Sequenced sample: blood T cells: a sorted CD56 or NKG2C T cell subset, CD4+ or CD8+ T cells, or bulk PBMC T cells (not recorded which). The TCR comes from a man aged 18 to 29 in good health. The CDR3 region is CASRGREPSTYNEQFF.